The source of this T cell receptor beta chain is a study of T cell responses to AZD1222 COVID-19 vaccine. TCRdb's table, derived via immunoSEQ multiplex PCR, lists solely in-frame clones and lacks some. This sample yields under 200,000 clones, of which roughly 92% are seen a single time; around 1.5% belongs to the top ten. V was pared by 5 bases and J by 2 bases, with 14 bases of the junction left unmatched. The CDR3 loop spans 18 amino acids. The germline V gene has CDR1 SGHTA and CDR2 FQGTGA. The sequence derives from an adult in good health. This chain links TRBV7-3 with TRBJ2-3; 9 positions agree with TRBD2. The source material was peripheral blood, sampled on day 0 of AZD1222 vaccination. The DNA of the CDR3 is TGTGCCAGCAGCCCCCAGGGGGTCTTAGCGGGAGTCACAGATACGCAGTATTTT. Translated: CASSPQGVLAGVTDTQYF.